This T cell receptor (beta chain) was profiled in a study of cytomegalovirus exposure and HLA in healthy donors. The CDR3 spans 15 residues. Germline V gives CDR1 SGHDN, CDR2 FVKESK. Trimming removed 2 bases at V and 6 bases at J, with 17 bases between. Study results and limitations: Researchers reported in a later analysis that a missense DCLRE1C variant was tied to TCR beta V- and J-gene trimming. Versus the roughly 670-donor mean, an Asian-associated ancestry cluster reportedly showed fewer N-insertions in a later analysis.

A note on this clone: What it binds is unknown.

This PCR relied on a set of 60 Vbeta primers and 13 Jbeta primers. Authors' analysis steps: In a later analysis, some 11 million of about 80 million unique beta chains occurred in at least two donors. This table comes from immunoSEQ multiplex PCR, and its TCRdb copy is limited to in-frame clones, with some not included. V and J calls and clone size follow that table, whereas D and trimming were derived from the DNA. The sample has about 67,000 clones, around 80% seen once. The V and J genes are TRBV14 and TRBJ2-7, with D tentatively TRBD1 (6 bases). This sequence was found in a woman aged 30 to 39 in good health and CMV-seronegative. Source material: PBMCs. CDR3 residues: CASSQFRRGSGEQYF. For the CDR3, the DNA is TGTGCCAGCAGCCAATTCCGAAGGGGGTCGGGCGAGCAGTACTTC.